The 25 T cell receptor beta chains below all came from one sample that was sequenced in a study of cytomegalovirus exposure and HLA in healthy donors. The PCR used 60 Vbeta and 13 Jbeta primers. Sequencing used immunoSEQ multiplex PCR; TCRdb keeps in-frame clones, though not all of them. This table holds roughly 130,000 clones, about 79% found once. Sequenced material: PBMCs. These receptors came from a woman aged 18 to 35 in good health and CMV-seropositive.

V is TRBV4-1 and J is TRBJ2-4; 11 bases map to TRBD1. The CDR3 has 16 residues. V lost 8 bases, J lost 9 bases, and 15 bases stayed unmatched. Germline values: CDR1 MGHRA, CDR2 YSYEKL. CDR3 sequence: CASSKGQGGSWGIQYF. CDR3 DNA: TGCGCCAGCTCTAAGGGACAGGGGGGATCCTGGGGCATTCAGTACTTC.

This clone turned up a few times. This CDR3 is also generated by other DNA sequences in the sample. This chain joins TRBV30 and TRBJ2-7; D gene uncertain. Germline CDR1 is GTSNPN and CDR2 is SVGIG (reference sequence). The CDR3 consists of 12 residues. The V gene lost 0 bases and the J gene lost 0 bases, with 3 bases spanning the gap. The CDR3 coding sequence is TGTGCCTGGAGTGTACTCTCCTACGAGCAGTACTTC. Its translation: CAWSVLSYEQYF.

This chain connects TRBV29-1 to TRBJ1-1; D is ambiguous. Trimming took off 1 base at V and 2 bases at J, with 8 bases between the two ends. Germline loops: CDR1 SQVTM, CDR2 ANQGSEA. The CDR3 loop spans 13 amino acids. In nucleotides, the CDR3 is TGCAGCGTTGAAGTTACACCCAACACTGAAGCTTTCTTT. Translated: CSVEVTPNTEAFF.

The chain joins TRBV28 to TRBJ1-4; 7 bases align to TRBD1. CDR1 MDHEN and CDR2 SYDVKM come from the germline V gene. The CDR3 has 17 amino acids. V was pared by 2 bases and J by 3 bases, with 9 bases of the junction left unmatched. This CDR3 reads CASSLPQGESANEKLFF. The CDR3 DNA follows: TGTGCCAGCAGTTTACCCCAGGGGGAATCGGCTAATGAAAAACTGTTTTTT.

The chain employs TRBV5-6 and TRBJ2-5; TRBD2 agrees at 9 bases. This CDR3 region has 16 residues. Looked up from germline, CDR1 is SGHDT and CDR2 is YYEEEE. V lost 3 bases, J lost 4 bases, and 10 bases stayed unmatched. CDR3 protein: CASSSSGTSSRETQYF. DNA for the CDR3: TGTGCCAGCAGCTCCTCCGGGACTAGCAGTAGAGAGACCCAGTACTTC.

This clone occurred once. The CDR3 DNA sequence: TGTGCCAGCAGGACTGGGGGCGGGGGGGCAACAGAGACCCAGTACTTC. This codes for CASRTGGGGATETQYF. The rearrangement joins TRBV7-2 to TRBJ2-5; 9 bases are shared with TRBD2. The V and J ends lost 6 bases and 4 bases, in that order; junction bases with no gene match: 12. Looked up from germline, CDR1 is SGHTA and CDR2 is FQGNSA. This CDR3 comprises 16 residues.

V is TRBV19 and J is TRBJ2-1, with TRBD2 matching 11 bases. Germline-derived CDR1 and CDR2 are LNHDA and SQIVND (reference sequence). The CDR3 covers 13 residues. V gave up 8 bases and J gave up 8 bases; unmatched junction bases: 5. The DNA for the CDR3 is TGTGCCAGTGCGCTAGCGGGGGGCTATGAGCAGTTCTTC. Translating gives CASALAGGYEQFF.

This clone has only one observation. This chain connects TRBV5-1 to TRBJ2-2, with 8 bases that match TRBD1. The ends lost 6 bases at V and 5 bases at J; junction bases unmatched: 9. The CDR3 totals 15 residues. The germline gives CDR1 SGHRS, CDR2 YFSETQ. CDR3 bases: TGCGCCAGCAATACAGACAGGGGTACAACCGGGGAGCTGTTTTTT. This encodes CASNTDRGTTGELFF.

In its sample, this clone was seen a few times. This chain joins TRBV13 and TRBJ2-7; TRBD2 is a possible D gene (6 bases). Trimming removed 6 bases from V and 2 bases from J, with 17 bases in between. The CDR3 totals 15 residues. In germline, CDR1 is PRHDT, CDR2 FYEKMQ (reference sequence). The CDR3 region is CASRKAGQEPYEQYF. Written as DNA, the CDR3 is TGTGCCAGCAGGAAAGCGGGTCAAGAACCCTACGAGCAGTACTTC.

This chain joins TRBV16 and TRBJ1-1, with D possibly matching TRBD1 (6 bases). CDR3 length: 15 residues. CDR1 and CDR2 (germline): KGHSY, FQNENV. V was clipped by 4 bases and J by 0 bases, with 12 bases between them. Here the CDR3 reads CASSPSGAMNTEAFF. CDR3 coding DNA: TGTGCCAGCAGCCCATCAGGGGCCATGAACACTGAAGCTTTCTTT.

The table lists this clone with a count of one. This chain links TRBV28 with TRBJ2-1, with 12 bases that match TRBD2. V lost 5 bases, J lost 6 bases, and 17 bases stayed unmatched. CDR3 length: 19 residues. CDR1 is MDHEN, CDR2 SYDVKM, per germline. This CDR3 is CASSGVDRKGLAGINEQFF. The CDR3 DNA follows: TGTGCCAGCAGTGGGGTTGACAGAAAGGGACTAGCGGGTATCAATGAGCAGTTCTTC. The whole variable domain, filled in from reference TRBV28 and TRBJ2-1, reads DVKVTQSSRYLVKRTGEKVFLECVQDMDHENMFWYRQDPGLGLRLIYFSYDVKMKEKGDIPEGYSVSREKKERFSLILESASTNQTSMYLCASSGVDRKGLAGINEQFFGPGTRLTVL.

The rearrangement uses TRBV6-1 and TRBJ2-5, with TRBD2 matching 14 bases. The germline V gene encodes CDR1 MNHNS and CDR2 SASEGT. The CDR3 loop spans 18 amino acids. The trim removed 3 bases at V and 5 bases at J, leaving 11 bases unmatched. The CDR3 nucleotides read TGTGCCAGCAGTGACCGACTAGCGGGGGGGCTGATCGGCGAGACCCAGTACTTC. This gives the protein CASSDRLAGGLIGETQYF.

This sequence joins TRBV25-1 and TRBJ2-7, with 12 bases aligning to TRBD2. The CDR3 covers 15 residues. Germline-derived CDR1 and CDR2 are MGHDK and SYGVNS. V was clipped by 4 bases and J by 3 bases; unmatched bases: 4. The CDR3 bases are TGTGCCAGCAGTGGGACTAGCGGGGAGTTCTACGAGCAGTACTTC. Translating gives CASSGTSGEFYEQYF.

V is TRBV5-5 and J is TRBJ1-5; weak D call: TRBD1 (5 bases). This CDR3 contains 16 residues. Looked up from germline, CDR1 is SGHKS and CDR2 is YYEKEE (reference sequence). The V and J ends lost 4 bases and 1 base respectively, with 15 bases between them. The CDR3: CASSPGGGGSNQPQHF. The CDR3, as DNA: TGTGCCAGCAGCCCTGGGGGGGGTGGGAGCAATCAGCCCCAGCATTTT.

The chain employs TRBV7-9 and TRBJ1-1; tentatively, D is TRBD1 (6 bases). Looked up from germline, CDR1 is SEHNR and CDR2 is FQNEAQ (reference sequence). V lost 6 bases and J lost 1, with 12 bases in between. This CDR3 is built from 14 residues. The CDR3 reads CASSNREGNTEAFF. CDR3 coding DNA: TGTGCCAGCAGTAACAGGGAGGGGAACACTGAAGCTTTCTTT.

In its sample, this clone was seen once. The chain links TRBV5-4 to TRBJ2-5; tentative D call: TRBD2 (7 bases). The CDR3 length is 14 residues. Germline loops: CDR1 SGHNT, CDR2 YYREEE (reference sequence). The V gene lost 3 bases and the J gene lost 1 base, with 10 bases spanning the gap. The CDR3 loop reads CASSYRGAQETQYF. In DNA form, the CDR3 reads TGTGCCAGCAGCTATCGGGGGGCCCAAGAGACCCAGTACTTC.

The chain couples TRBV4-1 to TRBJ1-3, with 9 positions matching TRBD1. This CDR3 comprises 15 residues. J lost 5 bases, V lost 1 base, and 3 bases had no gene match. Germline V gives CDR1 MGHRA, CDR2 YSYEKL. CDR3 loop: CASSQVTGGRNTIYF. The CDR3 DNA is TGCGCCAGCAGCCAAGTCACAGGGGGCCGAAACACCATATATTTT.

The chain carries TRBV18 and TRBJ2-3, with D possibly being TRBD2 (6 bases). CDR1 and CDR2 (germline): KGHSH, LQKENI. V was trimmed by 1 base and J by 4 bases, leaving 12 bases between them. The CDR3 covers 15 residues. The CDR3 reads CASSPQTRKPDTQYF. CDR3 DNA: TGTGCCAGCTCACCACAGACTAGGAAGCCAGATACGCAGTATTTT.

The chain combines TRBV2 with TRBJ2-6; 9 bases line up with TRBD1. Germline loops: CDR1 SNHLY, CDR2 FYNNEI. V was clipped by 7 bases and J by 1 base; unmatched bases: 14. This CDR3 contains 19 residues. CDR3 region: CASTPRGDRALSGANVLTF. DNA for the CDR3: TGTGCCAGCACCCCAAGGGGGGACAGGGCTCTATCTGGGGCCAACGTCCTGACTTTC.

The chain has TRBV2 and TRBJ2-7; a weak D match, TRBD2 (5 bases). The V and J ends lost 9 bases and 7 bases respectively, with 16 bases between them. The CDR3 has 12 amino acids. Per germline, CDR1 SNHLY and CDR2 FYNNEI. Here the CDR3 DNA reads TGTGCCAGTTCCCGCTGGGGAGAGGAGCAGTACTTC. It specifies CASSRWGEEQYF.

The CDR3 nucleotides read TGTGCCATCAGTGGAGAGACAGGGGGATCCTATGGCTACACCTTC. This gives the protein CAISGETGGSYGYTF. The chain carries TRBV10-3 and TRBJ1-2; TRBD1 aligns across 9 bases. This CDR3 spans 15 amino acids. With 4 bases clipped from V and 4 bases from J, the junction kept 7 bases outside the gene matches. Germline V lookup: CDR1 ENHRY, CDR2 SYGVKD.

J is TRBJ2-7 and V is TRBV6-6; 7 nucleotides agree with TRBD2. J gave up 1 base and V 6 bases, and 0 bases lay outside the gene matches. Germline CDR1 reads MNHNY; CDR2 reads SVGAGI (reference sequence). This CDR3 has 12 residues. CDR3 nucleotide sequence: TGTGCCAGCAGCGGGGGGTCCTACGAGCAGTACTTC. This translates into CASSGGSYEQYF.

The rearrangement joins TRBV7-6 to TRBJ1-1, with a possible D match to TRBD1 (5 bases). Germline V gives CDR1 SGHVS, CDR2 FNYEAQ. The germline V and J ends were trimmed by 6 bases and 8 bases, with 10 bases remaining between them. The CDR3 sequence is 11 residues long. The CDR3 DNA sequence: TGTGCCAGCAGTTTGGAGGGGGAAGCTTTCTTT. Translation gives CASSLEGEAFF. Full variable domain (outside the CDR3, taken from reference TRBV7-6 and TRBJ1-1): GAGVSQSPRYKVTKRGQDVALRCDPISGHVSLYWYRQALGQGPEFLTYFNYEAQQDKSGLPNDRFSAERPEGSISTLTIQRTEQRDSAMYRCASSLEGEAFFGQGTRLTVV.

This chain uses TRBV2 with TRBJ2-3; TRBD2 aligns across 7 bases. V was clipped by 9 bases and J by 5 bases; unmatched bases: 8. Germline V gene sequence: CDR1 SNHLY, CDR2 FYNNEI. CDR3 length equals 13 residues. CDR3 DNA sequence: TGTGCCAGGCTAGCGGTGGGCGAAGATACGCAGTATTTT. Protein product: CARLAVGEDTQYF. Full variable domain (rest looked up from reference TRBV2 and TRBJ2-3): EPEVTQTPSHQVTQMGQEVILRCVPISNHLYFYWYRQILGQKVEFLVSFYNNEISEKSEIFDDQFSVERPDGSNFTLKIRSTKLEDSAMYFCARLAVGEDTQYFGPGTRLTVL.

This sequence joins TRBV2 and TRBJ2-7; D possibly corresponds to TRBD1 (5 bases). V was trimmed by 6 bases and J by 1 base, leaving 16 bases between them. Germline V gene lookup returns CDR1 SNHLY and CDR2 FYNNEI. The CDR3 length is 15 residues. CDR3 DNA: TGTGCCAGCAGCTTCCTGACAGCACCGTCCTACGAGCAGTACTTC. Translation gives CASSFLTAPSYEQYF. The variable domain in full, completed from reference TRBV2 and TRBJ2-7, reads EPEVTQTPSHQVTQMGQEVILRCVPISNHLYFYWYRQILGQKVEFLVSFYNNEISEKSEIFDDQFSVERPDGSNFTLKIRSTKLEDSAMYFCASSFLTAPSYEQYFGPGTRLTVT.